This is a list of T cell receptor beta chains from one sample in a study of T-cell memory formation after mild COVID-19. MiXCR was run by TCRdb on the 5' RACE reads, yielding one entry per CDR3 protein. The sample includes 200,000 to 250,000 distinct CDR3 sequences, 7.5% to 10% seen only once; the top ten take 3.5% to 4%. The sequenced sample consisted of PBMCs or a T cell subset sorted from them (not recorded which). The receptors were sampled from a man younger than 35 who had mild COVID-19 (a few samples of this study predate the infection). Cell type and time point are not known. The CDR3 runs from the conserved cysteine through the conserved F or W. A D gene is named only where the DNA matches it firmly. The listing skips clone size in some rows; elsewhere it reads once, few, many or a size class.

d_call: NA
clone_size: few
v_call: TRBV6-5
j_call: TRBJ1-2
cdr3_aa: CASRALYGYTF
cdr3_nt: TGTGCCAGCAGGGCTCTCTATGGCTACACCTTC

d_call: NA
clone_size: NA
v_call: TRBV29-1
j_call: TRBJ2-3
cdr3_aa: CSVRPQRGTDTQYF
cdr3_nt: TGCAGCGTTCGTCCCCAAAGGGGCACAGATACGCAGTATTTT

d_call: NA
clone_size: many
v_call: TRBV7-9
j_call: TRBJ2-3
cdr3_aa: CASRRTVDTQYF
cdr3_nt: TGTGCCAGCAGGCGGACGGTTGATACGCAGTATTTT

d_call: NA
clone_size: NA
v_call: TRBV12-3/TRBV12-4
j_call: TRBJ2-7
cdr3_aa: CASSLRSGLHGEQYF
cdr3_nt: TGTGCCAGCAGTTTACGGTCAGGGTTACATGGCGAGCAGTACTTC

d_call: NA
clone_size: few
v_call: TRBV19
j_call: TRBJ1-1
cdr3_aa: CASSIRFGAGSTEAFF
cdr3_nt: TGTGCCAGTAGTATAAGGTTCGGGGCCGGGAGCACTGAAGCTTTCTTT

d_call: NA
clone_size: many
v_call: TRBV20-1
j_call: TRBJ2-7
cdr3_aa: CSALPGTAYEQYF
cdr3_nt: TGCAGTGCCCTCCCAGGGACCGCTTACGAGCAGTACTTC

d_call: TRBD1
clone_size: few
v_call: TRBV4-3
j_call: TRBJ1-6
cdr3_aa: CASSQDRTGGFSPLHF
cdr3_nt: TGCGCCAGCAGCCAAGATCGGACAGGGGGCTTTTCACCCCTCCACTTT

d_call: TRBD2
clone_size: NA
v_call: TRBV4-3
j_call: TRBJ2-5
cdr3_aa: CASSPLSGAHLPGSQETQYF
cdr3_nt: TGCGCCAGCAGCCCTCTTAGCGGGGCCCATTTACCGGGCTCGCAGGAGACCCAGTACTTC

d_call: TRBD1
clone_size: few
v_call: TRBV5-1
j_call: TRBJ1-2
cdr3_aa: CASSSGQDPTGTF
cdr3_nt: TGCGCCAGCAGTTCGGGACAGGACCCGACAGGCACCTTC

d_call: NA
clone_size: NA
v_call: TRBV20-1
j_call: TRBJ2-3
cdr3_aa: CSATDTTDTQYF
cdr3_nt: TGCAGTGCAACCGACACCACAGATACGCAGTATTTT

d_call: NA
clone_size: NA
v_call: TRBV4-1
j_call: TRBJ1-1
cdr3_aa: CASSQVPLNTEAFF
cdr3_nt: TGCGCCAGCAGCCAAGTACCTTTGAACACTGAAGCTTTCTTT

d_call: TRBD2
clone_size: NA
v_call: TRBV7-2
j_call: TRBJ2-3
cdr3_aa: CASRLAGADTQYF
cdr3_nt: TGTGCCAGCAGACTAGCGGGGGCCGATACGCAGTATTTT

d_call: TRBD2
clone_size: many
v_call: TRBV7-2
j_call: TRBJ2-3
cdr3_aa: CASSFNGGTTDTQYF
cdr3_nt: TGTGCCAGCAGCTTCAACGGGGGGACCACAGATACGCAGTATTTT

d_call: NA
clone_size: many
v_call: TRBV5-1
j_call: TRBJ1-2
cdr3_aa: CASSLEVGADSGYTF
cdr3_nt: TGCGCCAGCAGCTTGGAGGTGGGAGCGGATAGTGGCTACACCTTC

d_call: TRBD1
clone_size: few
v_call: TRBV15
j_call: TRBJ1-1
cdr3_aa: CATSRNPGQGNTEAFF
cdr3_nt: TGTGCCACCAGCAGAAATCCGGGACAGGGGAACACTGAAGCTTTCTTT

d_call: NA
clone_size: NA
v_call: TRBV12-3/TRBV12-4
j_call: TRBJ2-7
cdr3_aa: CASSPRGKGLQPHDYEQYF
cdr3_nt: TGTGCCAGCAGTCCTCGGGGCAAGGGATTACAGCCCCACGACTACGAGCAGTACTTC

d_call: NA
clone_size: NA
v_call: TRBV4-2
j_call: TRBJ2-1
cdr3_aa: CASSQGGLQSYNEQFF
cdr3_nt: TGTGCCAGCAGCCAGGGGGGTCTCCAATCCTACAATGAGCAGTTCTTC

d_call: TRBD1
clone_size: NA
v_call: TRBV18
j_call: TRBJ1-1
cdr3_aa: CASSRRFRQGGNTEAFF
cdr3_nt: TGTGCCAGCTCCCGGAGATTTCGACAGGGAGGAAACACTGAAGCTTTCTTT

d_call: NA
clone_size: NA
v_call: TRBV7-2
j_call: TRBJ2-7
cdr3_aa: CASRPRGSYEQYF
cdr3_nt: TGTGCCAGCAGACCCAGGGGTTCCTACGAGCAGTACTTC

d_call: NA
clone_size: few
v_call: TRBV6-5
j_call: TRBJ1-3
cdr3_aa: CASSPGKFSGNTIYF
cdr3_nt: TGTGCCAGCAGCCCTGGAAAATTCTCTGGAAACACCATATATTTT

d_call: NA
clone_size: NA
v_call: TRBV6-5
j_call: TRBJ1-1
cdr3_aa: CASSYSTANTEAFF
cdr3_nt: TGTGCCAGCAGTTACTCGACAGCGAACACTGAAGCTTTCTTT

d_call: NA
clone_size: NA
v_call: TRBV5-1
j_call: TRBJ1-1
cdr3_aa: CASSLVARGTEAFF
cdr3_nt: TGCGCCAGCAGCTTGGTAGCGAGGGGCACTGAAGCTTTCTTT

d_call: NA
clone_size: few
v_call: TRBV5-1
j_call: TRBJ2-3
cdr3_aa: CASSRVETDTQYF
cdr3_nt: TGCGCCAGCAGCCGGGTCGAAACAGATACGCAGTATTTT

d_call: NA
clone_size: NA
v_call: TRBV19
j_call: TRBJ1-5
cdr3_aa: CASVDAYSNQPQHF
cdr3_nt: TGTGCCAGTGTAGACGCCTATAGCAATCAGCCCCAGCATTTT

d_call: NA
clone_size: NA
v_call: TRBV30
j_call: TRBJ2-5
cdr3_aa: CAWSVDTGFGETQYF
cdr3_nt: TGTGCCTGGAGTGTAGACACAGGGTTCGGGGAGACCCAGTACTTC

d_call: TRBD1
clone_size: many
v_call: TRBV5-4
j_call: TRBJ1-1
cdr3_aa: CASSLGGTGEAFF
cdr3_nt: TGTGCCAGCAGCTTGGGTGGGACAGGTGAAGCTTTCTTT

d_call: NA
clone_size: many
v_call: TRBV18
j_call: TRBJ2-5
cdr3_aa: CASSGEGVWEETQYF
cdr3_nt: TGTGCCAGCTCAGGCGAGGGGGTCTGGGAAGAGACCCAGTACTTC

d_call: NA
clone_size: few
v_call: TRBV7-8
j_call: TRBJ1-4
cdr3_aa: CASSLGSSNEKLFF
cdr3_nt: TGTGCCAGCAGCTTAGGATCGTCTAATGAAAAACTGTTTTTT

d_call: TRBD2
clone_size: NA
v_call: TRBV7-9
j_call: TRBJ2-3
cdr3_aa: CASSPRLSGGADTQYF
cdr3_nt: TGTGCCAGCAGCCCACGACTGAGCGGGGGGGCAGATACGCAGTATTTT

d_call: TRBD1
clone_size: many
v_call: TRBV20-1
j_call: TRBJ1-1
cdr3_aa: CSARTDRQNEAFF
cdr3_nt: TGCAGTGCTAGGACGGACAGGCAAAACGAAGCTTTCTTT

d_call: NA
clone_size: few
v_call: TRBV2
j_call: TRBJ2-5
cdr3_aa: CASSKEGQETQYF
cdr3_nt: TGTGCCAGCAGTAAGGAGGGCCAAGAGACCCAGTACTTC

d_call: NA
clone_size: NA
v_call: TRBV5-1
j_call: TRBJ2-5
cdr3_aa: CASSFQGWGVQETQYF
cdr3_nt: TGCGCCAGCAGCTTCCAGGGCTGGGGGGTACAAGAGACCCAGTACTTC

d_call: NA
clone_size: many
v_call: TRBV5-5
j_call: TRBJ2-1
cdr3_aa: CASSLYRYEQFF
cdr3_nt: TGTGCCAGCAGCTTATACAGATATGAGCAGTTCTTC

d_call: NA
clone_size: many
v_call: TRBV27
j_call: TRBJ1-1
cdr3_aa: CASSFIRNTEAFF
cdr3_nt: TGTGCCAGCAGTTTTATTAGGAACACTGAAGCTTTCTTT

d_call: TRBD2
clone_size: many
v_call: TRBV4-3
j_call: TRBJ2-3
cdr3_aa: CASSQGLLAGGRSTDTQYF
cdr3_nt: TGCGCCAGCAGCCAAGGCCTACTAGCGGGGGGCCGCTCCACAGATACGCAGTATTTT

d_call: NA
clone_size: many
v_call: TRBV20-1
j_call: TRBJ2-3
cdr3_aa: CSAYPGGSTDTQYF
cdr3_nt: TGCAGTGCCTACCCCGGCGGTTCGACAGATACGCAGTATTTT

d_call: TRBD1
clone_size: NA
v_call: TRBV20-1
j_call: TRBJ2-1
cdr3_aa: CSARPLGGLTYNEQFF
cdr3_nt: TGCAGTGCTAGGCCCTTAGGGGGCCTAACCTACAATGAGCAGTTCTTC

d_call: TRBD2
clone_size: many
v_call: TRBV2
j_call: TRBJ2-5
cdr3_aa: CASNLATSGGQETQYF
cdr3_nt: TGTGCCAGCAACCTAGCGACTAGCGGGGGGCAAGAGACCCAGTACTTC

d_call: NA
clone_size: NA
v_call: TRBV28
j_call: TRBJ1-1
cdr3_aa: CASSLSGLRSHTEAFF
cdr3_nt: TGTGCCAGCAGTTTATCCGGGCTCCGGTCACACACTGAAGCTTTCTTT

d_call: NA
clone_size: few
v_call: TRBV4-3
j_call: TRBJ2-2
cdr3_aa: CASSLGRGRGLLTGELFF
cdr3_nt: TGCGCCAGCAGCCTGGGGCGGGGTAGGGGGCTTTTAACCGGGGAGCTGTTTTTT

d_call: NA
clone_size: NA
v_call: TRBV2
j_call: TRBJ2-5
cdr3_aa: CASGPGTLSGKTQYF
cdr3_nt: TGTGCCAGCGGGCCAGGGACTCTGTCGGGGAAGACCCAGTACTTC

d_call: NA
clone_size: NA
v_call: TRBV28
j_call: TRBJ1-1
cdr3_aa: CASSLQGWGNTEAFF
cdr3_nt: TGTGCCAGCAGTTTGCAGGGTTGGGGTAACACTGAAGCTTTCTTT

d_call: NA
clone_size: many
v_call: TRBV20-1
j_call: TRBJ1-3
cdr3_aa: CSARDGSSGNTIYF
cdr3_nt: TGCAGTGCTAGAGATGGGAGCTCTGGAAACACCATATATTTT

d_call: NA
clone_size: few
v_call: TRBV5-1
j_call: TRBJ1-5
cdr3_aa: CASSLVGASNQPQHF
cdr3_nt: TGCGCCAGCAGCTTGGTAGGGGCCAGCAATCAGCCCCAGCATTTT

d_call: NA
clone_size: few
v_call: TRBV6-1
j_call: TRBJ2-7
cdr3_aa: CASSESTLYYEQYF
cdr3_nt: TGTGCCAGCAGTGAATCAACCTTGTACTACGAGCAGTACTTC